The 19 T cell receptor beta chains reported below all come from one sample, sequenced in a study of blood T cell repertoires in COVID-19. Here immunoSEQ multiplex PCR was the method, and the copy in TCRdb shows in-frame clones only, minus some. The sample lists approximately 190,000 clones, roughly nine tenths occurring once. Sequenced input: PBMCs or T cells enriched from blood (not recorded which). The receptors come from a woman in her forties in a cohort exposed to, infected with or recovered from COVID-19 (not recorded which).

This sequence joins TRBV28 and TRBJ1-1; no clear D gene. Germline V gene lookup returns CDR1 MDHEN and CDR2 SYDVKM. The V end was cut by 8 bases, the J end by 4 bases, with 14 bases between. CDR3 length equals 13 residues. The DNA of the CDR3 is TGTGCCAGCCTCGACCTGCGGGGCACTGAAGCTTTCTTT. Translated: CASLDLRGTEAFF.

Here the CDR3 DNA reads TGTGCCAGCAGCTCCCAGGGCAGGGGTTCGTACACTGAAGCTTTCTTT. This encodes CASSSQGRGSYTEAFF. The chain employs TRBV21-1 and TRBJ1-1; TRBD1 is the table's D call and was not checked against the DNA. TRBV21-1 is marked as a pseudogene. The CDR3 has 16 amino acids.

The count of this clone is one. The J gene is TRBJ2-7, the V gene TRBV30, with D perhaps matching TRBD1 (6 bases). This CDR3 contains 14 residues. Trimming removed 0 bases at V and 2 bases at J, with 11 bases between. Germline values: CDR1 GTSNPN, CDR2 SVGIG (reference sequence). The CDR3 sequence is CAWSVQGPTYEQYF. In DNA, the CDR3 is TGTGCCTGGAGTGTGCAGGGGCCAACCTACGAGCAGTACTTC.

The rearrangement links TRBV27 to TRBJ2-2; TRBD2 is a possible D gene (5 bases). V lost 2 bases and J 7 bases, leaving 17 bases between the germline ends. The V gene's germline CDR1 is MNHEY and CDR2 SMNVEV (reference sequence). The CDR3 is made up of 16 amino acids. CDR3 DNA sequence: TGTGCCAGCAGTTTAAGGCCGGGGATGACGAACGGGGAGCTGTTTTTT. Protein product: CASSLRPGMTNGELFF.

In its sample, this clone was seen a few times. The chain joins TRBV9 to TRBJ1-2; 7 positions match TRBD1. The CDR3 sequence is 12 residues long. The junction had 5 bases not matched to a gene; V was cut back by 4 bases and J by 8 bases. Per the germline V gene, CDR1 is SGDLS and CDR2 is YYNGEE. CDR3 DNA: TGTGCCAGCAGCCCCGACAGGGTGGGCTACACCTTC. It encodes CASSPDRVGYTF.

V gene TRBV14 combines with J gene TRBJ1-2; no firm D call. V lost 0 bases and J 4 bases, leaving 6 bases between the germline ends. The germline V gene encodes CDR1 SGHDN and CDR2 FVKESK. The CDR3 consists of 13 residues. CDR3: CASSQENSYGYTF. In nucleotides, the CDR3 is TGTGCCAGCAGCCAAGAGAACAGCTATGGCTACACCTTC.

This CDR3 is CASSTETSGAEQFF. CDR3 DNA sequence: TGTGCCAGTAGTACGGAGACTAGCGGGGCGGAGCAGTTCTTC. The J gene is TRBJ2-1, the V gene TRBV19; TRBD2 matches at 11 bases. The V and J ends lost 4 bases and 10 bases, in that order; junction bases with no gene match: 6. CDR3 length: 14 amino acids. Germline values: CDR1 LNHDA, CDR2 SQIVND (reference sequence).

In the case of this clone: Possible read error: a much larger clone is one base away. The V and J genes are TRBV5-1 and TRBJ1-1; D may be TRBD1 (5 bases). The CDR3 consists of 20 residues. From germline, CDR1 is SGHRS and CDR2 YFSETQ. The CDR3 coding sequence is TGCGCCAGCAGCGGGGGACCGCCGAGCGGACTAACGCTCATGAACACTGAAACTTTCTTT. Its protein product is CASSGGPPSGLTLMNTETFF.

J is TRBJ2-7 and V is TRBV5-1, with D perhaps TRBD1 (5 bases). The CDR3 runs 12 residues. With 6 bases removed from V and 5 bases from J, the gap between germline ends came to 12 bases. Germline V CDR1 and CDR2: SGHRS, YFSETQ. The CDR3 bases are TGCGCCAGCACGTCAGGGATCAACGAGCAGTACTTC. It codes for CASTSGINEQYF.

The gene calls are TRBV4-2 and TRBJ2-5; 11 bases line up with TRBD2. CDR3 length: 15 residues. Germline V gene data show CDR1 as LGHNA and CDR2 as YNFKEQ. The junction had 5 bases not matched to a gene; V was cut back by 3 bases and J by 5 bases. CDR3 nucleotides: TGTGCCAGCAGCCAGTTTAGCGGGGGGGCCGAGACCCAGTACTTC. As protein: CASSQFSGGAETQYF.

The DNA for the CDR3 is TGTGCCAGCAGTTGGGTGGCACAGGAGACTCAGCCCCAGCATTTT. Its translation: CASSWVAQETQPQHF. J is TRBJ1-5 and V is TRBV28, with D possibly being TRBD1 (5 bases). The V end was cut by 4 bases, the J end by 6 bases, with 16 bases between. Germline CDR1 is MDHEN and CDR2 is SYDVKM. This CDR3 spans 15 amino acids.

This clone was recorded only once. The chain joins TRBV29-1 to TRBJ2-7; D gene unclear. The germline V and J ends were trimmed by 3 bases and 0 bases, with 9 bases remaining between them. Looked up from germline, CDR1 is SQVTM and CDR2 is ANQGSEA. This CDR3 comprises 13 residues. In nucleotides, the CDR3 is TGCAGCGTTGAGGCAGGAAGCTCCTACGAGCAGTACTTC. Its translation: CSVEAGSSYEQYF.

The V and J genes are TRBV5-1 and TRBJ2-7; 7 bases fit TRBD1. The J segment lost 3 bases and the V segment lost 4 bases, leaving 10 bases of the junction unmatched. From germline, CDR1 is SGHRS and CDR2 YFSETQ. The CDR3 totals 15 residues. CDR3 DNA: TGCGCCAGCAGCCTATCTTCCGGGACAGTCTACGAGCAGTACTTC. Protein product: CASSLSSGTVYEQYF. The variable domain in full, with the rest retrieved from reference TRBV5-1 and TRBJ2-7, is KAGVTQTPRYLIKTRGQQVTLSCSPISGHRSVSWYQQTPGQGLQFLFEYFSETQRNKGNFPGRFSGRQFSNSRSEMNVSTLELGDSALYLCASSLSSGTVYEQYFGPGTRLTVT.

The J gene is TRBJ1-2, the V gene TRBV9; D gene uncertain. The CDR3 extends over 15 amino acids. The germline CDR1 and CDR2 sequences are SGDLS and YYNGEE. V was trimmed by 4 bases and J by 1 base, leaving 14 bases between them. In nucleotides, the CDR3 is TGTGCCAGCAGCCCAGCGGACGGATATAACTATGGCTACACCTTC. This translates into CASSPADGYNYGYTF.

The chain employs TRBV2 and TRBJ2-5; tentatively, D is TRBD1 (6 bases). V gave up 8 bases and J gave up 3 bases, with 7 bases separating them. The germline gives CDR1 SNHLY, CDR2 FYNNEI. The CDR3 runs to 11 residues. The CDR3, as DNA: TGTGCCAGCGCAGGGGAAGAGACCCAGTACTTC. This gives the protein CASAGEETQYF.

This rearrangement joins TRBV11-3 to TRBJ1-1, with a tentative D call TRBD1 (5 bases). Germline V lookup: CDR1 SGHNT, CDR2 YENEEA. This CDR3 region has 13 residues. V lost 1 base and J lost 6, with 9 bases in between. This chain's CDR3 is CASSLGPGAEAFF. In DNA, the CDR3 is TGTGCCAGCAGCTTAGGGCCGGGGGCTGAAGCTTTCTTT. The full variable domain, rest sourced from reference TRBV11-3 and TRBJ1-1, is EAGVVQSPRYKIIEKKQPVAFWCNPISGHNTLYWYLQNLGQGPELLIRYENEEAVDDSQLPKDRFSAERLKGVDSTLKIQPAELGDSAVYLCASSLGPGAEAFFGQGTRLTVV.

The rearrangement joins TRBV14 to TRBJ2-7, with 7 nucleotides matching TRBD1. Germline CDR1 reads SGHDN; CDR2 reads FVKESK. CDR3 size: 14 residues. The junction had 6 bases not matched to a gene; V was cut back by 4 bases and J by 3 bases. The CDR3 loop is CASSPYPGGYEQYF. The CDR3 bases are TGTGCCAGCAGCCCTTACCCAGGGGGCTACGAGCAGTACTTC.

The rearrangement joins TRBV3-1 (or the pseudogene TRBV3-2) to TRBJ1-2; TRBD1 matches 8 bases. The trim removed 1 base at V and 2 bases at J, leaving 9 bases unmatched. This CDR3 has 17 amino acids. The germline V gene encodes CDR1 LGHDT and CDR2 YNNKEL (reference sequence). For the CDR3, the DNA is TGTGCCAGCAGCCAAGTTGGGCAGGGGGCGCGAAACTATGGCTACACCTTC. It codes for CASSQVGQGARNYGYTF.

V is TRBV7-9 and J is TRBJ1-3; D might be TRBD1 (5 bases). The CDR3 totals 16 residues. The ends were cut back, 5 bases at V and 0 bases at J, with 14 bases in the middle. CDR1 is SEHNR, CDR2 FQNEAQ, per germline (reference sequence). In nucleotides, the CDR3 is TGTGCCAGCAGCGCCCTCGGGGGTACCTCTGGAAACACCATATATTTT. Amino acid sequence: CASSALGGTSGNTIYF.